Given below is one TCR beta chain in context. A junction boundary mismatches the germline segment, possibly from a read error. Germline V gene lookup returns CDR1 SGHRS and CDR2 YFSETQ. The CDR3 is 14 amino acids. The sample originates from a study of T cell responses to AZD1222 COVID-19 vaccine. It was second doses at about 4 or about 12 weeks that were pooled. Clones were sequenced by immunoSEQ multiplex PCR, and TCRdb holds only the in-frame ones, with some missing. The sample lists roughly 100,000 clones, about 90% occurring once. The starting material was peripheral blood, obtained 28 days after the second AZD1222 dose. The chain couples TRBV5-1 to TRBJ2-7, with 9 bases identical to TRBD1. This TCR was sampled from an adult who received the AZD1222 COVID-19 vaccine. CDR3 loop: CASTLGTGSYEQYF. The CDR3 nucleotides are TGCGCCAGCACCTTGGGGACAGGGTCTTATGAGCAGTACTTC.